The 22 T cell receptor beta chains listed next were all sequenced from one sample in a study of shared clonotypes between healthy human individuals. Clones were sequenced by immunoSEQ multiplex PCR, and TCRdb holds only the in-frame ones, with some missing. This sample carries around 2.1 million clones, under 97% of them seen once, and the ten largest clones take 0.1% to 0.15%. The sample was naive CD4+ T cells sorted from blood. Subset meaning: CD45RA+ positively selected. Source of these receptors: a young man in good health.

The rearrangement links TRBV9 to TRBJ2-1; the D call may be TRBD1 or TRBD2 (6 bases each). Germline lookup yields CDR1 SGDLS and CDR2 YYNGEE. CDR3 length: 12 residues. Trimming left V 5 bases short and J 10 bases short, with 13 bases between. The CDR3 reads CASSPGGWEQFF. CDR3 bases: TGTGCCAGCAGTCCCGGGGGCTGGGAGCAGTTCTTC. Combining the CDR3 with reference TRBV9 and TRBJ2-1 gives the whole variable domain DSGVTQTPKHLITATGQRVTLRCSPRSGDLSVYWYQQSLDQGLQFLIQYYNGEERAKGNILERFSAQQFPDLHSELNLSSLELGDSALYFCASSPGGWEQFFGPGTRLTVL.

This clone was counted between two and nine times. The V gene is TRBV30, the J gene TRBJ1-6, with D uncertain. The CDR3 is 13 amino acids. Germline CDR1 reads GTSNPN; CDR2 reads SVGIG (reference sequence). The V gene lost 4 bases and the J gene lost 5 bases, with 9 bases spanning the gap. The CDR3 region has the DNA TGTGCCTGGACGTACGGGGATAATTCACCCCTCCACTTT. This codes for CAWTYGDNSPLHF.

The chain combines TRBV10-3 with TRBJ2-7, with TRBD1 matching 7 bases. After removal of 0 bases from V and 0 bases from J, the junction contained 2 bases not matched to a gene. The length of the CDR3 is 15 residues. Germline-derived CDR1 and CDR2 are ENHRY and SYGVKD. CDR3 sequence: CAISESQGVSYEQYF. Here the CDR3 DNA reads TGTGCCATCAGTGAGTCCCAGGGGGTCTCCTACGAGCAGTACTTC.

The CDR3 DNA reads TGCGCCAGCAGCCCAGGGGATTTACAGGAGTACTTC. Its protein product is CASSPGDLQEYF. The V and J genes are TRBV5-1 and TRBJ2-7, with D tentatively TRBD1 (6 bases). This CDR3 is 12 amino acids long. Trimming removed 4 bases at V and 11 bases at J, with 16 bases between. Germline CDR1 SGHRS, CDR2 YFSETQ.

In regard to this clone: Other DNA sequences in this specimen translate into the identical CDR3. The chain recombines TRBV27 with TRBJ2-1, with no clear D. CDR1 is MNHEY, CDR2 SMNVEV, per germline (reference sequence). This CDR3 spans 11 amino acids. V was trimmed by 6 bases and J by 4 bases, leaving 4 bases between them. CDR3 protein: CASRTYNEQFF. Written as DNA, the CDR3 is TGTGCCAGCAGGACTTACAATGAGCAGTTCTTC.

This chain joins TRBV11-3 and TRBJ2-7; tentatively, D is TRBD1 (5 bases). Germline V gene data show CDR1 as SGHNT and CDR2 as YENEEA. V was pared by 0 bases and J by 2 bases, with 8 bases between. This CDR3 region has 14 residues. The CDR3 nucleotides read TGTGCCAGCAGCTTAGATGCAGGGACCTACGAGCAGTACTTC. Translation: CASSLDAGTYEQYF.

The V gene is TRBV2, the J gene TRBJ1-5; D remains unclear. There are 14 residues in the CDR3. Trimming removed 6 bases from V and 7 bases from J, with 16 bases in between. Germline V CDR1 and CDR2: SNHLY, FYNNEI. CDR3 sequence: CASSDAGARQPQHF. The CDR3 DNA reads TGTGCCAGCAGCGATGCGGGTGCCCGCCAGCCCCAGCATTTT. Supplemented by reference TRBV2 and TRBJ1-5, the full variable domain reads EPEVTQTPSHQVTQMGQEVILRCVPISNHLYFYWYRQILGQKVEFLVSFYNNEISEKSEIFDDQFSVERPDGSNFTLKIRSTKLEDSAMYFCASSDAGARQPQHFGDGTRLSIL.

This clone came up once. The chain employs TRBV19 and TRBJ1-5; TRBD1 aligns across 7 bases. Germline CDR1 LNHDA, CDR2 SQIVND (reference sequence). The CDR3 is 16 residues long. Germline trimming cut 0 bases from V and 2 bases from J; bases unmatched to any gene: 4. The CDR3 coding sequence is TGTGCCAGTAGTATAGAAGGGGGCGCGGGCAATCAGCCCCAGCATTTT. This translates into CASSIEGGAGNQPQHF.

This clone was recorded a few times. Within the sample, other DNA sequences also encode this same CDR3. The chain couples TRBV5-1 to TRBJ1-6; a weak D match, TRBD1 (6 bases). The CDR3 is 14 residues long. Germline loops: CDR1 SGHRS, CDR2 YFSETQ. V was shortened by 2 bases and J by 6 bases, with 9 bases between the two germline ends. This CDR3 is CASSFGQINSPLHF. CDR3 coding DNA: TGCGCCAGCAGCTTCGGACAGATTAATTCACCCCTCCACTTT.

The chain links TRBV28 to TRBJ2-4; TRBD2 matches at 7 bases. The CDR3 runs to 15 residues. V was pared by 3 bases and J by 0 bases, with 2 bases of the junction left unmatched. Per the germline V gene, CDR1 is MDHEN and CDR2 is SYDVKM. This CDR3 is CASSFGGGAKNIQYF. The CDR3 DNA is TGTGCCAGCAGTTTTGGGGGGGGAGCCAAAAACATTCAGTACTTC.

The chain carries TRBV5-1 and TRBJ1-4, with D tentatively TRBD1 (5 bases). CDR3 length: 16 amino acids. The germline V gene has CDR1 SGHRS and CDR2 YFSETQ. Trimming stripped 0 bases from V and 2 bases from J, with 11 bases between. The CDR3 loop is CASSLGPRGTNEKLFF. The CDR3, as DNA: TGCGCCAGCAGCTTGGGACCGAGGGGCACTAATGAAAAACTGTTTTTT.

In the case of this clone: The junction and the germline gene differ at one end; a read error may be behind it. This chain uses TRBV7-7 with TRBJ2-2; tentatively, D is TRBD1 or TRBD2 (5 bases each). The CDR3 covers 17 residues. Germline lookup yields CDR1 SSHAT and CDR2 FNYEAQ (reference sequence). For the CDR3, the DNA is TGTGCTAGCAGCCGCTCCGCATCCGGGACGCGAACCGGGGAGCTGTTTTTT. Translation gives CASSRSASGTRTGELFF. The variable domain in full, with the rest retrieved from reference TRBV7-7 and TRBJ2-2, is GAGVSQSPRYKVTKRGQDVTLRCDPISSHATLYWYQQALGQGPEFLTYFNYEAQPDKSGLPSDRFSAERPEGSISTLTIQRTEQRDSAMYRCASSRSASGTRTGELFFGEGSRLTVL.

The chain joins TRBV28 to TRBJ2-1; 9 bases map to TRBD2. The V gene end was trimmed by 6 bases and the J gene end by 4 bases; junction bases not matched to a gene: 7. The CDR3 spans 15 residues. CDR1 is MDHEN and CDR2 is SYDVKM in the germline V gene. The CDR3 nucleotides read TGTGCCAGCAGCCAGACTAGCGGCCAATACAATGAGCAGTTCTTC. This gives the protein CASSQTSGQYNEQFF.

The chain joins TRBV10-2 to TRBJ1-5; maybe TRBD1 (5 bases). This CDR3 is 16 amino acids long. Germline CDR1 and CDR2: WSHSY and SAAADI. CDR3 loop: CGSQAPRATRNQPQHF. The DNA for the CDR3 is TGCGGGTCACAGGCACCAAGGGCAACCCGCAATCAGCCCCAGCATTTT.

Comment on this clone: Other DNA sequences in this sample translate to the same CDR3. This chain joins TRBV18 and TRBJ1-2; D gene uncertain. V was cut by 2 bases and J by 2 bases, with 9 bases left in between. CDR1 is KGHSH and CDR2 is LQKENI in the germline V gene. The CDR3 extends over 14 amino acids. The CDR3 protein is CASSPTEANYGYTF. For the CDR3, the DNA is TGTGCCAGCTCACCAACCGAAGCGAACTATGGCTACACCTTC.

V and J are TRBV28 and TRBJ1-3, with 9 nucleotides matching TRBD1. Germline lookup yields CDR1 MDHEN and CDR2 SYDVKM. CDR3 length: 16 amino acids. V trimming: 6 bases; J trimming: 4 bases; junction bases outside the gene matches: 10. The CDR3 DNA is TGTGCCAGCAGCCGGCCGGGACAGGGTGACGGAAACACCATATATTTT. Residues: CASSRPGQGDGNTIYF.

The chain joins TRBV6-6 to TRBJ1-2; 7 positions match TRBD1. CDR1 is MNHNY and CDR2 is SVGAGI in the germline V gene (reference sequence). The CDR3 is made up of 16 amino acids. V trimming: 6 bases; J trimming: 4 bases; junction bases outside the gene matches: 14. The CDR3 DNA follows: TGTGCCAGCAGGGACAGACAGGGTCCGAATCTCTATGGCTACACCTTC. This gives the protein CASRDRQGPNLYGYTF.

The genes are TRBV10-3 and TRBJ1-3, with 9 positions matching TRBD1. Germline trimming cut 4 bases from V and 0 bases from J; bases unmatched to any gene: 7. Germline V gene lookup returns CDR1 ENHRY and CDR2 SYGVKD. The CDR3 spans 17 residues. CDR3 DNA: TGTGCCATCAGTGGGGGTATGGGACAGGGCTCTGGAAACACCATATATTTT. It codes for CAISGGMGQGSGNTIYF.

The V and J genes are TRBV10-2 and TRBJ2-1, with 11 positions matching TRBD2. Germline lookup yields CDR1 WSHSY and CDR2 SAAADI. This CDR3 contains 17 residues. V lost 6 bases and J lost 0; bases outside the gene matches: 7. The CDR3: CASRGTSGPSSYNEQFF. The CDR3 nucleotides are TGCGCCAGCAGAGGGACTAGCGGTCCGAGCTCCTACAATGAGCAGTTCTTC.

V usage is TRBV13 and J usage is TRBJ2-1, with 8 bases fitting TRBD1. The CDR3 contains 14 residues. J gave up 0 bases and V 5 bases, and 0 bases lay outside the gene matches. In germline, CDR1 is PRHDT, CDR2 FYEKMQ (reference sequence). CDR3 amino acids: CASSDRGSYNEQFF. The DNA of the CDR3 is TGTGCCAGCAGCGACAGGGGCTCCTACAATGAGCAGTTCTTC. The full variable domain, its missing parts supplied by reference TRBV13 and TRBJ2-1, is AAGVIQSPRHLIKEKRETATLKCYPIPRHDTVYWYQQGPGQDPQFLISFYEKMQSDKGSIPDRFSAQQFSDYHSELNMSSLELGDSALYFCASSDRGSYNEQFFGPGTRLTVL.

The J gene is TRBJ2-7, the V gene TRBV7-2; D gene unclear. Germline CDR1 and CDR2: SGHTA and FQGNSA. CDR3 size: 14 residues. Between the trimmed V and J ends, which lost 3 bases and 2 bases, there was a span of 11 bases. Written as DNA, the CDR3 is TGTGCCAGCAGCTTGTCAAATTCCCCCTACGAGCAGTACTTC. Its translation is CASSLSNSPYEQYF.

The genes are TRBV5-1 and TRBJ2-7; D possibly uses TRBD1 or TRBD2 (5 bases each). In germline, CDR1 is SGHRS, CDR2 YFSETQ. This CDR3 region has 15 residues. V was trimmed by 2 bases and J by 1 base, leaving 13 bases between them. The CDR3 loop is CASSLGYGTSYEQYF. CDR3 coding DNA: TGCGCCAGCAGCTTAGGGTACGGGACGTCCTACGAGCAGTACTTC.